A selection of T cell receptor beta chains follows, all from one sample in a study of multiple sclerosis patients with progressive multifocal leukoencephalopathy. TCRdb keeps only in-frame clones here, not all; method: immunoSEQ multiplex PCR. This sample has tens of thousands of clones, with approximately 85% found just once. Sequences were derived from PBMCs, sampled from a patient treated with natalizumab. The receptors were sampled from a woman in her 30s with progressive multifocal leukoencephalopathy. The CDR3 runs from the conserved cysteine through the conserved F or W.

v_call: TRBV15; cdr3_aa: CATSTGIRDEKLFF
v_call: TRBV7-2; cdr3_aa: CVSSFQRGADNEQFF
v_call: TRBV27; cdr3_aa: CASSLGQGIYEQYF
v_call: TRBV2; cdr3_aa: CASSDRRLAKNIQYF
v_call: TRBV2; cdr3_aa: CASNTVEGNQPQHF
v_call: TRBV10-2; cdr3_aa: CASSVSSYEQYF
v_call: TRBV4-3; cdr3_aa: CASSQQWAAINEQFF
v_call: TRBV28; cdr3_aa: CASTIDRGNGYTF
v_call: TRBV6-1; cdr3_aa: CASSELTGLNTEAFF
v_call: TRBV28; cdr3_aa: CASSSLEGSPGDTQYF
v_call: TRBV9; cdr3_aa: CASSVGPPLNTEAFF
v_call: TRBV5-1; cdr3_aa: CASSLADRGVETQYF
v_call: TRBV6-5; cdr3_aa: CASSLRGIQPQHF
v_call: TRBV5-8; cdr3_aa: CASSLRSNQPQHF
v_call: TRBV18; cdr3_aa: CASSPSDRHQETQYF
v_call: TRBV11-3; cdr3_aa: CASSFNGASGNTIYF
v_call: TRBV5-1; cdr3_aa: CASSFRETGELFF
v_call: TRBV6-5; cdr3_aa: CASSYSFRDNEQFF
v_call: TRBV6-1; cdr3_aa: CASSRISGANVLTF
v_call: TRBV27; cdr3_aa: CASSFERGGLLDTQYF
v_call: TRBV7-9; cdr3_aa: CASSLFPGAGGNEQYF
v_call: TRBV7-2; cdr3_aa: CASSLAGLYTEAFF
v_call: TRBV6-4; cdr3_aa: CASLSNTGELFF
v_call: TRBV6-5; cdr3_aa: CASSYLGRDLNYGYTF
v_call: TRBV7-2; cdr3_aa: CASSSHPRDRANAEAFF
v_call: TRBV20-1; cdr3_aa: CSARDRSWQYF
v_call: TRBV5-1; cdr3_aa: CASSLTGQLNEQFF
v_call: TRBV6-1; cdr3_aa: CASNRQGKEKLFF
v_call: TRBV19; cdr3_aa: CASRTNRGLSYEQYF